Presented here are 3 T cell receptor beta chains from one specimen sequenced in a study of early T cells in non-severe SARS-CoV-2 infection. TCRdb ran MiXCR on the 5' RACE reads and lists one entry per CDR3 protein. The sample includes approximately 56,000 distinct CDR3 sequences, around 9.1% of them seen just once. Input material: whole blood. All receptors derive from an adult who was a healthcare worker with PCR-confirmed SARS-CoV-2 infection or an uninfected control (not recorded which).

This clonotype was counted many times. CDR3 sequence: CASSEGLTDTQYF. CDR3 coding DNA: TGTGCCAGCAGTGAGGGACTAACAGATACGCAGTATTTT. The chain links TRBV6-1 to TRBJ2-3, with TRBD2 identical over 7 bases. From germline, CDR1 is MNHNS and CDR2 SASEGT. V lost 3 bases to trimming and J lost 3 bases; unmatched junction nucleotides: 0. This CDR3 has 13 amino acids.

This clonotype was counted ten times or more. The chain carries TRBV24-1 and TRBJ2-3; possible D gene TRBD1, 5 bases. In germline, CDR1 is KGHDR, CDR2 SFDVKD. The CDR3 has 12 amino acids. The ends were cut back, 8 bases at V and 2 bases at J, with 7 bases in the middle. This CDR3 is CATTGFTDTQYF. CDR3 sequence (DNA): TGTGCCACCACAGGGTTCACAGATACGCAGTATTTT.

This clonotype has a count of ten or more. The rearrangement links TRBV20-1 to TRBJ1-1; 7 bases match TRBD1. J gave up 3 bases and V 6 bases, and 13 bases lay outside the gene matches. Germline V lookup: CDR1 DFQATT, CDR2 SNEGSKA (reference sequence). CDR3 size: 15 residues. The CDR3 is CSAVIQGRGDTEAFF. The CDR3 DNA is TGCAGTGCCGTAATACAGGGGCGGGGTGACACTGAAGCTTTCTTT.